This T cell receptor beta chain derives from a study of chemoradiotherapy in HPV16-positive cancers. TCRdb keeps only in-frame clones here, not all; method: immunoSEQ multiplex PCR. Of 30,000 to 40,000 clones in the sample, about nine tenths were seen once. CDR1 and CDR2 from the germline V gene are SGHVS and FNYEAQ. V shed 1 base and J shed 3 bases, with 7 bases lying between them. The CDR3 is 13 amino acids. This chain joins TRBV7-6 and TRBJ2-7; D gene ambiguous. The clonotype comes from a human donor with HPV-associated anogenital cancer. Source: blood, taken from a patient who underwent chemoradiotherapy. DNA of the CDR3: TGTGCCAGCAGCTTAGGGGTGGGCTACGAGCAGTACTTC. This encodes CASSLGVGYEQYF.